This T cell receptor beta chain was obtained from a study of Graves' ophthalmopathy and Graves' hyperthyroidism. Ophthalmopathic donors had moderate-to-severe activity, CAS ≥3 and NOSPECS ≥4, with disease that had lasted under 3 months. Comments on this clonotype: Its specificity is unknown.

Overall study findings and caveats: The blood repertoire also included most expanded thyroid clonotypes above 0.001 frequency.

As the template, RNA transcripts were used to amplify TCR beta CDR3 regions. HTBI primers primed a first-round RT-PCR, and a second-round multiplex PCR followed. TCRdb processed the multiplex PCR reads anew with MiXCR; each CDR3 protein has one entry. The sample gives about 640,000 distinct CDR3 sequences, about two fifths of which show up once; 3.3% is in the top ten. The CDR3 extends over 14 amino acids. J gave up 6 bases and V 4 bases, and 8 bases lay outside the gene matches. Germline CDR1 KGHSH, CDR2 LQKENI. Material for sequencing was peripheral blood. The chain recombines TRBV18 with TRBJ1-1; 7 nucleotides agree with TRBD1. The clonotype was recovered from an adult man with Graves' ophthalmopathy. The CDR3 DNA follows: TGTGCCAGCTCACGCACAGGGGAAATATCTGAAGCTTTCTTT. Protein: CASSRTGEISEAFF.